This is a list of T cell receptor beta chains from one sample in a study of PD-L1 blockade in urothelial cancer. TCRdb's copy holds only in-frame clones and misses some; the assay was immunoSEQ multiplex PCR. Among 15,000 to 20,000 clones, around 90% were seen once, and the ten largest hold 5.9%. The sequences come from PBMCs, collected around atezolizumab (anti-PD-L1) treatment. All receptors derive from a man between 45 and 60 years old with urothelial cancer. CDR3s include the opening cysteine and the closing phenylalanine or tryptophan. The order of the fields is J gene, D gene, V gene, clone size, CDR3 protein, CDR3 DNA. The D gene is left open where the match is weak. Clone size is given for some rows only: seen once, a few or many times, or a class if the clone is expanded.

J gene: TRBJ2-7
D gene: TRBD2
V gene: TRBV11-2
clone size: NA
CDR3 protein: CASSLTSGDYEQYF
CDR3 DNA: TGTGCCAGCAGCTTGACTAGCGGGGATTACGAGCAGTACTTC

J gene: TRBJ1-2
D gene: NA
V gene: TRBV5-1
clone size: NA
CDR3 protein: CASRHDRSYGYTF
CDR3 DNA: TGCGCCAGCAGACACGACAGGAGCTATGGCTACACCTTC

J gene: TRBJ2-3
D gene: NA
V gene: TRBV13
clone size: NA
CDR3 protein: CASSLGPDTQYF
CDR3 DNA: TGTGCCAGCAGCTTGGGCCCCGATACGCAGTATTTT

J gene: TRBJ1-6
D gene: NA
V gene: TRBV6-1
clone size: NA
CDR3 protein: CASSETGKIGPSSYNSPLHF
CDR3 DNA: TGTGCCAGCAGTGAAACAGGCAAGATTGGGCCAAGCTCCTATAATTCACCCCTCCACTTT

J gene: TRBJ2-3
D gene: TRBD2
V gene: TRBV4-3
clone size: NA
CDR3 protein: CASSHPGLAITDTQYF
CDR3 DNA: TGCGCCAGCAGCCACCCCGGACTAGCCATCACAGATACGCAGTATTTT

J gene: TRBJ2-2
D gene: NA
V gene: TRBV15
clone size: NA
CDR3 protein: CATSAPGQPTTGELFF
CDR3 DNA: TGTGCCACCAGCGCCCCGGGACAACCGACCACCGGGGAGCTGTTTTTT

J gene: TRBJ1-1
D gene: NA
V gene: TRBV6-5
clone size: NA
CDR3 protein: CASGWGLGSEAFF
CDR3 DNA: TGTGCCAGCGGGTGGGGCTTAGGGTCTGAAGCTTTCTTT

J gene: TRBJ2-2
D gene: NA
V gene: TRBV6-5
clone size: NA
CDR3 protein: CASSYLEGELFF
CDR3 DNA: TGTGCCAGCAGTTACCTTGAGGGAGAGCTGTTTTTT

J gene: TRBJ2-7
D gene: TRBD1
V gene: TRBV7-2
clone size: NA
CDR3 protein: CASSPGQGALEQYF
CDR3 DNA: TGTGCCAGCAGTCCGGGACAGGGGGCTTTGGAGCAGTACTTC

J gene: TRBJ1-1
D gene: NA
V gene: TRBV2
clone size: NA
CDR3 protein: CASSGESRVNTEAFF
CDR3 DNA: TGTGCCAGCAGTGGGGAGAGCCGAGTGAACACTGAAGCTTTCTTT

J gene: TRBJ1-1
D gene: NA
V gene: TRBV30
clone size: NA
CDR3 protein: CAWKREGNTEAFF
CDR3 DNA: TGTGCCTGGAAGAGGGAGGGGAACACTGAAGCTTTCTTT

J gene: TRBJ2-7
D gene: NA
V gene: TRBV14
clone size: NA
CDR3 protein: CASSQDWQFDYEQYF
CDR3 DNA: TGTGCCAGCAGCCAAGATTGGCAGTTCGATTACGAGCAGTACTTC

J gene: TRBJ2-2
D gene: TRBD1
V gene: TRBV5-1
clone size: NA
CDR3 protein: CASSSVLGRGQAGELFF
CDR3 DNA: TGCGCCAGCAGCTCGGTATTGGGCAGGGGGCAGGCCGGGGAGCTGTTTTTT

J gene: TRBJ1-1
D gene: NA
V gene: TRBV6-1
clone size: NA
CDR3 protein: CASSGRSGEAFF
CDR3 DNA: TGTGCCAGCAGTGGGAGGAGTGGTGAAGCTTTCTTT

J gene: TRBJ1-2
D gene: NA
V gene: TRBV6-1
clone size: NA
CDR3 protein: CASSEDRSGANYGYTF
CDR3 DNA: TGTGCCAGCAGTGAAGACAGGTCCGGAGCTAACTATGGCTACACCTTC

J gene: TRBJ2-5
D gene: TRBD1
V gene: TRBV7-9
clone size: once
CDR3 protein: CASSPGTGKETQYF
CDR3 DNA: TGTGCCAGCAGCCCCGGGACAGGGAAAGAGACCCAGTACTTC

J gene: TRBJ2-5
D gene: NA
V gene: TRBV28
clone size: once
CDR3 protein: CASSLSGLSSETQYF
CDR3 DNA: TGTGCCAGCAGTTTGTCGGGTTTGTCCTCAGAGACCCAGTACTTC

J gene: TRBJ1-2
D gene: NA
V gene: TRBV5-1
clone size: NA
CDR3 protein: CASSPDSGIVYTF
CDR3 DNA: TGCGCCAGCAGCCCAGATTCAGGGATTGTCTACACCTTC

J gene: TRBJ2-2
D gene: TRBD1
V gene: TRBV11-2
clone size: NA
CDR3 protein: CASSLARGRTGELFF
CDR3 DNA: TGTGCCAGCAGCTTAGCCAGGGGGCGGACCGGGGAGCTGTTTTTT

J gene: TRBJ2-2
D gene: TRBD1
V gene: TRBV30
clone size: NA
CDR3 protein: CAWSKGTGGWTGELFF
CDR3 DNA: TGTGCCTGGAGTAAGGGGACAGGGGGCTGGACCGGGGAGCTGTTTTTT

J gene: TRBJ2-3
D gene: NA
V gene: TRBV2
clone size: NA
CDR3 protein: CASTAGKPTDTQYF
CDR3 DNA: TGTGCCAGCACAGCAGGGAAGCCCACAGATACGCAGTATTTT

J gene: TRBJ1-4
D gene: TRBD1
V gene: TRBV14
clone size: few
CDR3 protein: CASSQEVTGLTNEKLFF
CDR3 DNA: TGTGCCAGCAGCCAAGAGGTGACAGGGCTGACTAATGAAAAACTGTTTTTT

J gene: TRBJ1-4
D gene: NA
V gene: TRBV10-2
clone size: once
CDR3 protein: CASSESFGVSSSEKLFF
CDR3 DNA: TGCGCCAGCAGTGAGTCGTTCGGGGTTTCTAGTTCTGAAAAACTGTTTTTT

J gene: TRBJ2-7
D gene: NA
V gene: TRBV4-1
clone size: few
CDR3 protein: CASSQDQVFSYEQYF
CDR3 DNA: TGCGCCAGCAGCCAAGATCAGGTTTTTAGTTACGAGCAGTACTTC

J gene: TRBJ2-3
D gene: NA
V gene: TRBV9
clone size: NA
CDR3 protein: CASSVVATGGTDTQYF
CDR3 DNA: TGTGCCAGCAGCGTAGTAGCCACGGGGGGCACAGATACGCAGTATTTT

J gene: TRBJ2-2
D gene: TRBD2
V gene: TRBV4-3
clone size: NA
CDR3 protein: CASSQEAGGLAGELFF
CDR3 DNA: TGCGCCAGCAGCCAAGAGGCGGGAGGGCTCGCCGGGGAGCTGTTTTTT

J gene: TRBJ1-2
D gene: NA
V gene: TRBV11-2
clone size: NA
CDR3 protein: CASSSGISNYGYTF
CDR3 DNA: TGTGCCAGCAGCTCCGGTATTTCGAACTATGGCTACACCTTC

J gene: TRBJ2-7
D gene: TRBD1
V gene: TRBV19
clone size: NA
CDR3 protein: CASTQPGQANEQYF
CDR3 DNA: TGTGCCAGTACCCAACCGGGACAGGCCAACGAGCAGTACTTC

J gene: TRBJ2-7
D gene: TRBD2
V gene: TRBV2
clone size: few
CDR3 protein: CASSEAVSGGARSSYEQYF
CDR3 DNA: TGTGCCAGCAGTGAAGCCGTTAGCGGGGGGGCCCGGAGCTCCTACGAGCAGTACTTC

J gene: TRBJ1-2
D gene: NA
V gene: TRBV4-1
clone size: NA
CDR3 protein: CASSQDWAGTPYGYTF
CDR3 DNA: TGCGCCAGCAGCCAAGACTGGGCAGGGACACCCTATGGCTACACCTTC

J gene: TRBJ2-1
D gene: NA
V gene: TRBV15
clone size: NA
CDR3 protein: CATSRDTRNEQFF
CDR3 DNA: TGTGCCACCAGCAGAGATACAAGAAATGAGCAGTTCTTC